This T cell receptor beta chain was sequenced in a study of blood T cell repertoires in COVID-19. Assay used: immunoSEQ multiplex PCR; TCRdb lists only in-frame clones, some missing. The sample includes about 130,000 clones, about four fifths of them seen just once. The clonotype was recovered from a man in his fifties or sixties with acute or convalescent COVID-19. The sample comprised peripheral blood.

DNA for the CDR3: TGTGCCAGCAGCCAAGATTGGCAGAACACTGAAGCTTTCTTT. Residues: CASSQDWQNTEAFF. The chain carries TRBV3-1 (or the pseudogene TRBV3-2) and TRBJ1-1; no reliable D call. Per the germline V gene, CDR1 is LGHDT and CDR2 is YNNKEL (reference sequence). V lost 0 bases, J lost 1 base, and 6 bases lay in between. CDR3 length: 14 amino acids.